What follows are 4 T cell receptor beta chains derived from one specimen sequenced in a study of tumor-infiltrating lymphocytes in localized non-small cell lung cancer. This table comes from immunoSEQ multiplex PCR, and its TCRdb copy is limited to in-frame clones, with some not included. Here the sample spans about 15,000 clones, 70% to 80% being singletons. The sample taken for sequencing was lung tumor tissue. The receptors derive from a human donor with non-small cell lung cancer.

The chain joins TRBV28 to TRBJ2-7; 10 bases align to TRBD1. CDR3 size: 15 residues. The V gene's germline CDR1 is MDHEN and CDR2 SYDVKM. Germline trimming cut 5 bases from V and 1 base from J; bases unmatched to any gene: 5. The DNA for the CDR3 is TGTGCCAGCAGTACTACGGGACAGGGGTCCTACGAGCAGTACTTC. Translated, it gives CASSTTGQGSYEQYF.

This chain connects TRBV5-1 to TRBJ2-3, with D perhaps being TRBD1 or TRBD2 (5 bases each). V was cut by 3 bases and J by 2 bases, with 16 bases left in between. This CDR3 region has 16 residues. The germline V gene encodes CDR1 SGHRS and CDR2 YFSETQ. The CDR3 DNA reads TGCGCCAGCAGCTGGGACCCACTCTACACCACAGATACGCAGTATTTT. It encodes CASSWDPLYTTDTQYF.

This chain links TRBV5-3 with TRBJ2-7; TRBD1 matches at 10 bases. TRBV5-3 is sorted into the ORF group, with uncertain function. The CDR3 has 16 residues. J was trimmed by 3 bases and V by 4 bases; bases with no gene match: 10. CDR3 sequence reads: CARSVFRDRGSYEQYF. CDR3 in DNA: TGTGCCAGAAGCGTATTCCGGGACAGGGGAAGCTACGAGCAGTACTTC.

Here the CDR3 DNA reads TGCGCCAGCAGCTTGAGACCAGGGGATGGCTACACCTTC. Translation: CASSLRPGDGYTF. This chain uses TRBV5-1 with TRBJ1-2; D is possibly TRBD1 (6 bases). This CDR3 is 13 amino acids long. V was trimmed by 1 base and J by 6 bases, leaving 10 bases between them. The germline V gene has CDR1 SGHRS and CDR2 YFSETQ.